This TCR beta chain derives from a study of T-cell reconstitution after alpha-beta-depleted transplantation in children. For TCRbeta, the library was prepared with unique molecular identifiers. One entry per CDR3 protein results from TCRdb running MiXCR on the PCR reads. The table has 200,000 to 250,000 distinct CDR3 sequences, 8% to 9.5% seen once. The CDR3 spans 13 residues. The germline V and J ends were trimmed by 10 bases and 4 bases, with 16 bases remaining between them. Germline V gene lookup returns CDR1 MDHEN and CDR2 SYDVKM. This specimen was PBMCs from the stem cell graft donor, taken from the stem cell graft. The chain is built from TRBV28 and TRBJ1-1; no definite D call. This sequence was found in a human donor who donated a stem cell graft to a child with acute lymphoblastic leukemia. As DNA, the CDR3 is TGTGCCATGGGCCCCCGGCGTAGCACTGAAGCTTTCTTT. Translating gives CAMGPRRSTEAFF.